The 22 T cell receptor beta chains below come from one sample, sequenced in a study of CD8 T cells in acute hepatitis C reinfection. Time point denoted: naive CD8 control sorted from an acute-time-point sample. Clones were sequenced by immunoSEQ multiplex PCR, and TCRdb holds only the in-frame ones, with some missing. The repertoire holds about 38,000 clones, with about 86% as singletons. What was sequenced was naive CD8+ T cells from PBMCs. These receptors came from a man younger than 40 with chronic hepatitis C.

The J gene is TRBJ1-4, the V gene TRBV4-1; D not resolved. Germline V gene lookup returns CDR1 MGHRA and CDR2 YSYEKL. Trimming cost V 1 base and J 1 base, with 4 bases left between them. This CDR3 is built from 14 residues. For the CDR3, the DNA is TGCGCCAGCAGCCAAGCGGGAACTAATGAAAAACTGTTTTTT. Translation gives CASSQAGTNEKLFF.

In this sample, this clone turned up a few times. The DNA of the CDR3 is TGTGCCAGCAGCCCCCACCCAAACGAGCAGTACTTC. The encoded protein is CASSPHPNEQYF. This sequence joins TRBV7-9 and TRBJ2-7; unclear D gene. Trimming cost V 5 bases and J 5 bases, with 10 bases left between them. The CDR3 extends over 12 amino acids. The germline gives CDR1 SEHNR, CDR2 FQNEAQ (reference sequence).

This clone was observed a few times. This sequence joins TRBV5-4 and TRBJ2-7, with D perhaps TRBD1 (6 bases). The CDR3 is 14 amino acids. Trimming left V 0 bases short and J 1 base short, with 8 bases between. Germline V gene sequence: CDR1 SGHNT, CDR2 YYREEE (reference sequence). Here the CDR3 reads CASSLADSSYEQYF. The CDR3 region has the DNA TGTGCCAGCAGCTTGGCGGACAGTTCCTACGAGCAGTACTTC.

The rearrangement uses TRBV5-5 and TRBJ2-7, with TRBD1 as a possible D gene (6 bases). CDR3 length: 12 residues. The germline V gene has CDR1 SGHKS and CDR2 YYEKEE (reference sequence). V was clipped by 3 bases and J by 4 bases, with 8 bases between them. The CDR3 nucleotides read TGTGCCAGCAGCTCACAGGGTTACGAGCAGTACTTC. Translating it yields CASSSQGYEQYF.

The rearrangement links TRBV4-1 to TRBJ2-7, with 8 bases aligning to TRBD2. Trimming cost V 2 bases and J 9 bases; bases outside gene matches: 12. Germline V gene sequence: CDR1 MGHRA, CDR2 YSYEKL. The CDR3 runs 15 residues. CDR3 region: CASSQWEGSGVGQYF. CDR3 nucleotides: TGCGCCAGCAGCCAATGGGAGGGTAGCGGGGTCGGGCAGTACTTC.

The gene calls are TRBV11-2 and TRBJ2-3; 10 bases fit TRBD2. The germline V gene encodes CDR1 SGHAT and CDR2 FQNNGV. Trimming took 3 bases from V and 4 from J; bases not matched to a gene: 16. This CDR3 has 19 residues. The CDR3 nucleotides are TGTGCCAGCAGCTTCGGGCTAGCGGGAGTCAGCAGGGGGGCAGATACGCAGTATTTT. Protein product: CASSFGLAGVSRGADTQYF.

The J gene is TRBJ2-3, the V gene TRBV27, with 7 bases that match TRBD2. Germline V CDR1 and CDR2: MNHEY, SMNVEV (reference sequence). CDR3 length equals 14 residues. V lost 4 bases to trimming and J lost 4 bases; unmatched junction nucleotides: 5. CDR3 region: CASSSLALADTQYF. Here the CDR3 DNA reads TGTGCCAGCAGTTCACTAGCGTTGGCAGATACGCAGTATTTT.

The V gene is TRBV27, the J gene TRBJ1-5; TRBD1 is a possible D gene (5 bases). The V gene's germline CDR1 is MNHEY and CDR2 SMNVEV (reference sequence). Trimming removed 3 bases at V and 7 bases at J, with 13 bases between. The CDR3 runs to 14 residues. In nucleotides, the CDR3 is TGTGCCAGCAGTTTGAGAGTTGAGGGGCAGCCCCAGCATTTT. Translating it yields CASSLRVEGQPQHF.

The chain couples TRBV11-1 to TRBJ1-1, with TRBD1 identical over 8 bases. The germline V gene encodes CDR1 SGHAT and CDR2 FQDESV (reference sequence). After removal of 4 bases from V and 0 bases from J, the junction contained 1 base not matched to a gene. This CDR3 has 14 residues. CDR3 loop: CASSSRGLNTEAFF. As DNA, the CDR3 is TGTGCCAGCAGCTCCAGGGGGCTGAACACTGAAGCTTTCTTT.

The chain couples TRBV19 to TRBJ1-1, with no clear D. CDR3 length equals 12 residues. The ends were cut back, 5 bases at V and 4 bases at J, with 8 bases in the middle. CDR1 and CDR2 from the germline V gene are LNHDA and SQIVND (reference sequence). The CDR3 sequence is CASSPPSTEAFF. The CDR3 DNA sequence: TGTGCCAGTAGTCCACCTTCCACTGAAGCTTTCTTT. Looking up the rest from reference TRBV19 and TRBJ1-1 gives the full variable domain: DGGITQSPKYLFRKEGQNVTLSCEQNLNHDAMYWYRQDPGQGLRLIYYSQIVNDFQKGDIAEGYSVSREKKESFPLTVTSAQKNPTAFYLCASSPPSTEAFFGQGTRLTVV.

The chain joins TRBV25-1 to TRBJ1-2; D is unclear. The V end was cut by 6 bases, the J end by 3 bases, with 11 bases between. The CDR3 covers 13 residues. Germline CDR1 and CDR2: MGHDK and SYGVNS. CDR3 protein: CASRETEDYGYTF. The DNA for the CDR3 is TGTGCCAGCAGGGAGACTGAGGACTATGGCTACACCTTC.

V is TRBV7-2 and J is TRBJ1-6; D possibly corresponds to TRBD1 (5 bases). Germline assignment: CDR1 SGHTA and CDR2 FQGNSA. This CDR3 contains 15 residues. The ends were cut back, 1 base at V and 9 bases at J, with 13 bases in the middle. In DNA, the CDR3 is TGTGCCAGCAGCTTAGACCGGGGGTTAGGTTCACCCCTCCACTTT. The encoded protein is CASSLDRGLGSPLHF.

The chain has TRBV5-1 and TRBJ1-2, with no clear D. Trimming stripped 1 base from V and 2 bases from J, with 15 bases between. The CDR3 consists of 16 residues. Germline-derived CDR1 and CDR2 are SGHRS and YFSETQ. The CDR3 loop is CASSLKPTDANYGYTF. In DNA form, the CDR3 reads TGCGCCAGCAGCTTGAAACCGACGGATGCGAACTATGGCTACACCTTC.

This clone has just one count. The rearrangement uses TRBV30 and TRBJ1-1, with no clear D. Trimming pared 7 bases from V and 4 bases from J, leaving 7 bases between. Germline V CDR1 and CDR2: GTSNPN, SVGIG (reference sequence). CDR3 length: 10 amino acids. The CDR3 reads CASEGTEAFF. The CDR3 DNA reads TGTGCCTCAGAGGGCACTGAAGCTTTCTTT. The variable domain in full, completed from reference TRBV30 and TRBJ1-1, reads SQTIHQWPATLVQPVGSPLSLECTVEGTSNPNLYWYRQAAGRGLQLLFYSVGIGQISSEVPQNLSASRPQDRQFILSSKKLLLSDSGFYLCASEGTEAFFGQGTRLTVV.

The chain links TRBV7-8 to TRBJ2-1; 9 bases map to TRBD1. The junction had 1 base not matched to a gene; V was cut back by 0 bases and J by 1 base. The CDR3 contains 16 residues. CDR1 and CDR2 (germline): SGHVS, FQNEAQ. In nucleotides, the CDR3 is TGTGCCAGCAGCTTAGCCGGGACAGGGTCCTACAATGAGCAGTTCTTC. Residues: CASSLAGTGSYNEQFF.

This chain connects TRBV5-1 to TRBJ1-1, with a possible D match to TRBD1 (6 bases). The CDR3 consists of 16 residues. The V end lost 0 bases, the J end lost 3 bases, and 15 bases lay between the germline ends. Germline values: CDR1 SGHRS, CDR2 YFSETQ. CDR3 DNA sequence: TGCGCCAGCAGCTTGGCCCTGGGGGCAGGGGACACTGAAGCTTTCTTT. This encodes CASSLALGAGDTEAFF.

The V gene is TRBV5-5, the J gene TRBJ1-6; D is unresolved. This CDR3 has 17 amino acids. Trimming pared 4 bases from V and 0 bases from J, leaving 14 bases between. In germline, CDR1 is SGHKS, CDR2 YYEKEE (reference sequence). As DNA, the CDR3 is TGTGCCAGCAGCCCCTCTTACTCAAGCTCCTATAATTCACCCCTCCACTTT. Protein: CASSPSYSSSYNSPLHF.

The rearrangement joins TRBV19 to TRBJ2-7; D assignment may be TRBD1 or TRBD2 (5 bases each). CDR1 and CDR2 (germline): LNHDA, SQIVND (reference sequence). CDR3 length: 15 residues. Trimming removed 3 bases at V and 7 bases at J, with 19 bases between. DNA for the CDR3: TGTGCCAGTAGTATCACCGGGGCAGCCCTTTGGGAGCAGTACTTC. Protein: CASSITGAALWEQYF.

The chain combines TRBV4-2 with TRBJ2-2; weak D call: TRBD2 (7 bases). The CDR3 contains 20 residues. V shed 0 bases and J shed 0 bases, with 20 bases lying between them. Germline V lookup: CDR1 LGHNA, CDR2 YNFKEQ. CDR3 region: CASSQERWEGGPANTGELFF. DNA of the CDR3: TGTGCCAGCAGCCAAGAGAGATGGGAGGGGGGCCCCGCGAACACCGGGGAGCTGTTTTTT.

This sequence joins TRBV5-5 and TRBJ1-2; D not resolved. Looked up from germline, CDR1 is SGHKS and CDR2 is YYEKEE (reference sequence). Trimming removed 5 bases at V and 5 bases at J, with 10 bases between. This CDR3 spans 12 amino acids. The CDR3 spells CASRMGGYGYTF. The CDR3 nucleotides are TGTGCCAGCAGAATGGGCGGGTATGGCTACACCTTC.

The rearrangement links TRBV27 to TRBJ2-5; D unresolved. V lost 3 bases and J 2 bases, leaving 7 bases between the germline ends. The CDR3 spans 13 residues. Germline CDR1 MNHEY, CDR2 SMNVEV (reference sequence). DNA of the CDR3: TGTGCCAGCAGTTTGCTGGGGCAAGAGACCCAGTACTTC. Its protein is CASSLLGQETQYF.

The chain recombines TRBV11-2 with TRBJ2-7; D remains unclear. Germline V gene data show CDR1 as SGHAT and CDR2 as FQNNGV. This CDR3 has 13 residues. V lost 0 bases and J lost 2, with 5 bases in between. CDR3 amino acids: CASSLEAAYEQYF. The CDR3 DNA reads as TGTGCCAGCAGCTTAGAAGCCGCCTACGAGCAGTACTTC.